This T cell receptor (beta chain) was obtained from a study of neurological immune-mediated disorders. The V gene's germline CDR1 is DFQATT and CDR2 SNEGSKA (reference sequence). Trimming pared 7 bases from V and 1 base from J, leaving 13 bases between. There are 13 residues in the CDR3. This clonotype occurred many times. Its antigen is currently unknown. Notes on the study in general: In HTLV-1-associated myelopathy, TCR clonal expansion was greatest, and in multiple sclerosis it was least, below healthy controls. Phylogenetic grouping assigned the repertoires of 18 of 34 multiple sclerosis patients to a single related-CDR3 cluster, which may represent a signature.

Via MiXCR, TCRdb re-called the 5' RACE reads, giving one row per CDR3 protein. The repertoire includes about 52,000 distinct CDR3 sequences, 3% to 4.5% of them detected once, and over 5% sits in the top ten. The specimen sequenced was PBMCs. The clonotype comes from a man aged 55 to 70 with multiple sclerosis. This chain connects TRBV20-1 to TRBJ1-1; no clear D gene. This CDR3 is CSVPLRGNTEAFF. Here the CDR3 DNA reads TGCAGTGTTCCCCTTCGGGGGAACACTGAAGCTTTCTTT.